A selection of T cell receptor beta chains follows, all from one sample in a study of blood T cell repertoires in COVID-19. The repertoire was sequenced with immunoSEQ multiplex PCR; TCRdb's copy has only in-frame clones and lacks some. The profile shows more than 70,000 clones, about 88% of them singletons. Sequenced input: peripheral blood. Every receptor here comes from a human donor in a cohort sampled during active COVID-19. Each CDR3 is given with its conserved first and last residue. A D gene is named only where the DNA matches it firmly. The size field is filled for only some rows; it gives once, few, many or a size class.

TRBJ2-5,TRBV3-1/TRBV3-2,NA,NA,TGTGCCAGCAGCCAAGCAGGGCCCTTTCAAGAGACCCAGTACTTC,CASSQAGPFQETQYF
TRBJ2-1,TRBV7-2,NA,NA,TGTGCCAGCAGCCCATCAAGCGGAGGACCTTACAATGAGCAGTTCTTC,CASSPSSGGPYNEQFF
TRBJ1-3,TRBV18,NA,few,TGTGCCAGCTCACCGGGGGACACTGGAAACACCATATATTTT,CASSPGDTGNTIYF
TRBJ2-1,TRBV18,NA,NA,TGTGCCAGCTCACCAGAGATGGTATCCTACAATGAGCAGTTCTTC,CASSPEMVSYNEQFF
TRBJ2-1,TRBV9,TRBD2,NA,TGTGCCAGCAGCCAGACTAGCGGGAGCTCCTACAATGAGCAGTTCTTC,CASSQTSGSSYNEQFF
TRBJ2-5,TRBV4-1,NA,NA,TGCGCCAGCAGCCTACAGGGATCGGGGGAGACCCAGTACTTC,CASSLQGSGETQYF
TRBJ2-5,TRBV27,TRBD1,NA,TGTGCCAGCAGGCCGGGTCTAGGGGGCGAGACCCAGTACTTC,CASRPGLGGETQYF
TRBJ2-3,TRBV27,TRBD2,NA,TGTGCCAGCAGTTTATGGGGGCTAGCGGGAGTCACAGATACGCAGTATTTT,CASSLWGLAGVTDTQYF
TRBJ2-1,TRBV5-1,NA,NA,TGCGCCAGCAGCCCGGGACTTGCAGACAATGAGCAGTTCTTC,CASSPGLADNEQFF
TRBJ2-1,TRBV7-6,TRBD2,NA,TGTGCCAGCAGACCGAGGGACTATTCCTCCTACAATGAGCAGTTCTTC,CASRPRDYSSYNEQFF
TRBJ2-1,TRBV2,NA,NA,TGTGCCAGCAGAAAAGAGGGAGGAACTTACAATGAGCAGTTCTTC,CASRKEGGTYNEQFF
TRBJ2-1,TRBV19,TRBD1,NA,TGTGCCAGTAGTCTCGGACAGGATAGTGAGCAGTTCTTC,CASSLGQDSEQFF
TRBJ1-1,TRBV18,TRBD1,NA,TGTGCCAGCTCGCTGTGGGAACTGACAGGGGCCTACACTGAAGCTTTCTTT,CASSLWELTGAYTEAFF
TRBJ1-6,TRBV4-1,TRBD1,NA,TGCGCCAGCAGCCAAGATACGGACAGGGGGAGGTCACCCCTCCACTTT,CASSQDTDRGRSPLHF
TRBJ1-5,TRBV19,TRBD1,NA,TGTGCCAGTAGTATACGATACAGGGGCACTGAGGGTCAGCCCCAGCATTTT,CASSIRYRGTEGQPQHF
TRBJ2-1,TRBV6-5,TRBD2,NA,TGTGCCAGCAGGCCAACTAGCGGAGCCTACAATGAGCAGTTCTTC,CASRPTSGAYNEQFF
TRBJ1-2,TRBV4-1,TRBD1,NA,TGCGCCAGCAGCTCGGGACAGAGTGGCTACACCTTC,CASSSGQSGYTF
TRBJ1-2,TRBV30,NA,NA,TGTGCCTGGAGTGTAAGTGTAGCTAACTATGGCTACACCTTC,CAWSVSVANYGYTF
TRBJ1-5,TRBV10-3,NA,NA,TGTGCCATCAGTCGAGAGTACAATCAGCCCCAGCATTTT,CAISREYNQPQHF
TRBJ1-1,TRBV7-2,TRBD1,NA,TGTGCCAGCAGCTTAGATTGGGCAGGGGGCTTATTTTTT,CASSLDWAGGLFF